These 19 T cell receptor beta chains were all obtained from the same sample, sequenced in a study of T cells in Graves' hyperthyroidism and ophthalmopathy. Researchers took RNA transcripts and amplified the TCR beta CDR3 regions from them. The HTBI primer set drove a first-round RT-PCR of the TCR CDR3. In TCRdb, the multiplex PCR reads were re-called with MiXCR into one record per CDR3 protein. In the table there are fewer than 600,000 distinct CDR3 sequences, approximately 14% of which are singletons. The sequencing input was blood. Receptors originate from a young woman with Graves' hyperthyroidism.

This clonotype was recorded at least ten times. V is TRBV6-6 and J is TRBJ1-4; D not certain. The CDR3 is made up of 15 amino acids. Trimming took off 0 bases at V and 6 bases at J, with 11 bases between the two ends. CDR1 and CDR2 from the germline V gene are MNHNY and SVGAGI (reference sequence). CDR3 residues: CASSYSGLGDEKLFF. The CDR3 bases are TGTGCCAGCAGTTACTCGGGCCTCGGGGATGAAAAACTGTTTTTT.

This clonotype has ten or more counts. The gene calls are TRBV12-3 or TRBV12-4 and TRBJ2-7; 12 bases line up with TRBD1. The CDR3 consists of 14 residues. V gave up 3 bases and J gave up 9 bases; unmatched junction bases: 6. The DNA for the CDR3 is TGTGCCAGCAGTTTTTGGGGACAGGGGGCGCTGCAGTACTTC. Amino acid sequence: CASSFWGQGALQYF.

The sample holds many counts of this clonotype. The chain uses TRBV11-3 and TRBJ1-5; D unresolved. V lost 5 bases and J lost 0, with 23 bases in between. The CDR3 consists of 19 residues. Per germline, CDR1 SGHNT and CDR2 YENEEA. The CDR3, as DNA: TGTGCCAGCAGCCCCCAGACCTGGGCCCTTCTCTATAGCAATCAGCCCCAGCATTTT. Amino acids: CASSPQTWALLYSNQPQHF.

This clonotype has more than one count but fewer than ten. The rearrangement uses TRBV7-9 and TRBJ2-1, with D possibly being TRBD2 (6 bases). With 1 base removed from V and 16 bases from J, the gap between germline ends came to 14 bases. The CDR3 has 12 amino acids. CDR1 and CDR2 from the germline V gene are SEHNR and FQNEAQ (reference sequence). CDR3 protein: CASSLDGAGPFF. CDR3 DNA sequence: TGTGCCAGCAGCTTAGACGGCGCGGGGCCTTTCTTC.

The CDR3 coding sequence is TGTGCCAGCAGCTGGGTAGGCGGGGGAGTAACAGATACGCAGTATTTT. It specifies CASSWVGGGVTDTQYF. This sequence joins TRBV7-9 and TRBJ2-3, with 7 bases identical to TRBD2. The CDR3 is 16 amino acids. The germline CDR1 and CDR2 sequences are SEHNR and FQNEAQ (reference sequence). With V trimmed by 4 bases and J by 3 bases, 10 bases remained unmatched.

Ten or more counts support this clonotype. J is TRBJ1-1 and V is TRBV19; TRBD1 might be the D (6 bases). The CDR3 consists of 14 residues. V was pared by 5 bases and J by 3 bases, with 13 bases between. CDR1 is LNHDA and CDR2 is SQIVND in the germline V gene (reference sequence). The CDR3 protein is CASSPTGWDTEAFF. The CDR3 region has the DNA TGTGCCAGTAGTCCTACAGGGTGGGACACTGAAGCTTTCTTT.

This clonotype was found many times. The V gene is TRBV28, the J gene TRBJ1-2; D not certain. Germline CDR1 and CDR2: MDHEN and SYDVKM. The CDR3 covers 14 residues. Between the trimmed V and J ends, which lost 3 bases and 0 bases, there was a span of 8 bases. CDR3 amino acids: CASSFRPTNYGYTF. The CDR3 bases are TGTGCCAGCAGTTTTAGGCCCACTAACTATGGCTACACCTTC.

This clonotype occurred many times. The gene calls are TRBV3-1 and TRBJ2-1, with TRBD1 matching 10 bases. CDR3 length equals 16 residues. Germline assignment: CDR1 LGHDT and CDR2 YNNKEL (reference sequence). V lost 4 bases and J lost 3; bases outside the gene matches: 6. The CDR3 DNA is TGTGCCAGCAGCCTCTCCGGGACAGGGGTCTACAATGAGCAGTTCTTC. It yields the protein CASSLSGTGVYNEQFF.

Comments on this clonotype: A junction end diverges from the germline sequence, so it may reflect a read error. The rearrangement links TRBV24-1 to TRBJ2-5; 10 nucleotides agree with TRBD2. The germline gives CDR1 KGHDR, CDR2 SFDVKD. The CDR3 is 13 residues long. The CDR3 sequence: CATKAGGGEAQYF. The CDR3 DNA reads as TGTGCCACCAAAGCGGGGGGGGGAGAGGCCCAGTACTTC.

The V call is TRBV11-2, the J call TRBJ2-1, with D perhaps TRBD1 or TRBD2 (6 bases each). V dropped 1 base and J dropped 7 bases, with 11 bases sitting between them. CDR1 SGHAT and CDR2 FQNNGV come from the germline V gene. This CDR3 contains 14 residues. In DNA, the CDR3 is TGTGCCAGCAGCTTAGGGGCGGGGACAAATGAGCAGTTCTTC. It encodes CASSLGAGTNEQFF.

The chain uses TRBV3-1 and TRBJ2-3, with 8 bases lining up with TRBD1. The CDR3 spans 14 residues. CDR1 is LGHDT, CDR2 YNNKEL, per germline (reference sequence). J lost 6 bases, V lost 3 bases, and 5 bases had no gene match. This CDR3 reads CASSQAGQEDTQYF. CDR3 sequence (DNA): TGTGCCAGCAGCCAGGCGGGACAGGAGGATACGCAGTATTTT.

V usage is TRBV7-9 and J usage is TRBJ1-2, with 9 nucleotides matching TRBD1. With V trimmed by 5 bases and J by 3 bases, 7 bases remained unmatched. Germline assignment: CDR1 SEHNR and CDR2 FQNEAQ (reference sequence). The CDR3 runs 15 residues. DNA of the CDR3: TGTGCCAGCAGCATGGGACAGGGACTTGACTATGGCTACACCTTC. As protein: CASSMGQGLDYGYTF.

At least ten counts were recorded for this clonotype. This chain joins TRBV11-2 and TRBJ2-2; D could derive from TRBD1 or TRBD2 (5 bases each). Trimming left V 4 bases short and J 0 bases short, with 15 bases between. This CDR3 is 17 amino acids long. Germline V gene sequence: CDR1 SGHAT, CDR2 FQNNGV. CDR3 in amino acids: CASSSHPGPPNTGELFF. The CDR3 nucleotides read TGTGCCAGCAGCTCCCATCCGGGACCTCCGAACACCGGGGAGCTGTTTTTT. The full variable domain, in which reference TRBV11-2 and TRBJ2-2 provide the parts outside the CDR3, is EAGVAQSPRYKIIEKRQSVAFWCNPISGHATLYWYQQILGQGPKLLIQFQNNGVVDDSQLPKDRFSAERLKGVDSTLKIQPAKLEDSAVYLCASSSHPGPPNTGELFFGEGSRLTVL.

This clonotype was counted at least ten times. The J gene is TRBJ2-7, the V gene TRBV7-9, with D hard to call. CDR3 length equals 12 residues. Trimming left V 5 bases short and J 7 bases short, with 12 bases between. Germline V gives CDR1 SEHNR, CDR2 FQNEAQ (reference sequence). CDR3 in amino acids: CASSPDGEEQYF. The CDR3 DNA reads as TGTGCCAGCAGCCCGGACGGAGAGGAGCAGTACTTC.

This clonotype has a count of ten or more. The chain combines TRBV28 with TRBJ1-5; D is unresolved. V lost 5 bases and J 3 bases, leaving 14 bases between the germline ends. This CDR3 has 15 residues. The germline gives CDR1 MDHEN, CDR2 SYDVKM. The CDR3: CASSLTARPNQPQHF. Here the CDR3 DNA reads TGTGCCAGCAGTCTAACAGCGAGGCCCAATCAGCCCCAGCATTTT.

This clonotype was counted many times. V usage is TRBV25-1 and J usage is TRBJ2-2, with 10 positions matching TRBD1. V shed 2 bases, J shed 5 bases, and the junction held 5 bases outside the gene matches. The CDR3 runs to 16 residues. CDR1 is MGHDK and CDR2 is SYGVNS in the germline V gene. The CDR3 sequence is CASSEVGTGDTGELFF. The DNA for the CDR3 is TGTGCCAGCAGTGAAGTCGGGACAGGGGATACCGGGGAGCTGTTTTTT.

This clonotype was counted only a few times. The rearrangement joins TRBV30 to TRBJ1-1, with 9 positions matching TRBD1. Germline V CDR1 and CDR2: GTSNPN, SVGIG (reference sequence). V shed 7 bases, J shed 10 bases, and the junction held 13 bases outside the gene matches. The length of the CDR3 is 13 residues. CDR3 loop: CAFTTDRGLRAFF. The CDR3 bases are TGTGCCTTCACGACGGACAGGGGTCTACGAGCTTTCTTT.

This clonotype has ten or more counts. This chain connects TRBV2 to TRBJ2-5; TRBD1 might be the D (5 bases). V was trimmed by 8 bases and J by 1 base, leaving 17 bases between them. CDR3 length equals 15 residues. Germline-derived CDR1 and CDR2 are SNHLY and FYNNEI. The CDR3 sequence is CASQYHRQIQETQYF. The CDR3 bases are TGTGCCAGCCAATATCACAGACAGATCCAAGAGACCCAGTACTTC.

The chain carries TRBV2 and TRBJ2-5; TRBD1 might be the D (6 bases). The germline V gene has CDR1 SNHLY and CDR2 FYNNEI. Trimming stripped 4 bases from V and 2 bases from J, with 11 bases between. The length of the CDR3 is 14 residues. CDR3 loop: CASSGSTGQETQYF. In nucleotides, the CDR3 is TGTGCCAGCAGTGGGTCGACAGGACAAGAGACCCAGTACTTC.